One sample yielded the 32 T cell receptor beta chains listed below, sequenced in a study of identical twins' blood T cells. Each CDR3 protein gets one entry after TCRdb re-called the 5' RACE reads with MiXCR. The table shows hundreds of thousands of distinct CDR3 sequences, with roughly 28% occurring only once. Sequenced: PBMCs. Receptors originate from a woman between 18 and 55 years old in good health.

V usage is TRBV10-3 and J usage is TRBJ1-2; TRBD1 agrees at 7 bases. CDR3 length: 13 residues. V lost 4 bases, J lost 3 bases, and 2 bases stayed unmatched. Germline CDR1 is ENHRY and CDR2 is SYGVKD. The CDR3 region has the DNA TGTGCCATCAGTGCCGACAGGGACTATGGCTACACCTTC. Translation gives CAISADRDYGYTF.

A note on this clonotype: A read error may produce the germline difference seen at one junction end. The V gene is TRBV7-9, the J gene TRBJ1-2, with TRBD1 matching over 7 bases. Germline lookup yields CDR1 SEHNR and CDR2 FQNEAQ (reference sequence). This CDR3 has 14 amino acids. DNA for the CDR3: TGTGCCAGCAGCCCCCGGGACAGTCCTATTGGCTACGCCTTC. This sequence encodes CASSPRDSPIGYAF. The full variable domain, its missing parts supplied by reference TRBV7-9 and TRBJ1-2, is DTGVSQNPRHKITKRGQNVTFRCDPISEHNRLYWYRQTLGQGPEFLTYFQNEAQLEKSRLLSDRFSAERPKGSFSTLEIQRTEQGDSAMYLCASSPRDSPIGYAFGSGTRLTVV.

As DNA, the CDR3 is TGTGCCAGCAGCTTCAGGGGGCCGAGCACAGATACGCAGTATTTT. It translates to CASSFRGPSTDTQYF. The chain couples TRBV7-8 to TRBJ2-3; 8 nucleotides align to TRBD1. The germline CDR1 and CDR2 sequences are SGHVS and FQNEAQ. V was clipped by 3 bases and J by 0 bases; unmatched bases: 2. The CDR3 loop spans 15 amino acids.

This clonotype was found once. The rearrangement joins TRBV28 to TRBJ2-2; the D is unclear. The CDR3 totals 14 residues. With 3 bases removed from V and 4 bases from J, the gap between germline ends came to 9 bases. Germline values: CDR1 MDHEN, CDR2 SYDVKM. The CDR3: CASSLGRSTGELFF. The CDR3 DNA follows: TGTGCCAGCAGTTTGGGCAGGTCCACCGGGGAGCTGTTTTTT.

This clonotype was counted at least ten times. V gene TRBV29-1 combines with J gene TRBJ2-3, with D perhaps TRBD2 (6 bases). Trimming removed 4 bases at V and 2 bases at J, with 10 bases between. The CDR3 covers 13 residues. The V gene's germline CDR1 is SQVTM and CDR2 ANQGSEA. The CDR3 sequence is CSVAREITDTQYF. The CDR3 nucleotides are TGCAGCGTTGCGCGGGAAATCACAGATACGCAGTATTTT.

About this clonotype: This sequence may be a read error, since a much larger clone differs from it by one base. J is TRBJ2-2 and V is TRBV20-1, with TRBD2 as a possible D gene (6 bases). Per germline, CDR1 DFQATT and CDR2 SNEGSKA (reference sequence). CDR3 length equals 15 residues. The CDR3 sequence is CSARAPGRNTGGLFF. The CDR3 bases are TGCAGTGCTAGAGCCCCGGGACGAAACACCGGGGGGCTGTTTTTT.

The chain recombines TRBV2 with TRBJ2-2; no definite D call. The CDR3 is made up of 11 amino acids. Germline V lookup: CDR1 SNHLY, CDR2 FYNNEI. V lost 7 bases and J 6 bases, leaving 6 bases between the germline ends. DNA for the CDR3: TGTGCCAGCAATCATGCCGGGGAGCTGTTTTTT. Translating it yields CASNHAGELFF.

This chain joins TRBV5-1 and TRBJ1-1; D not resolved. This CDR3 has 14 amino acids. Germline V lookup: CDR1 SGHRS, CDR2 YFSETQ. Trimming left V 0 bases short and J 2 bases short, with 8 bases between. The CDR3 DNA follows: TGCGCCAGCAGCTTGGAGGGTTTTAACACTGAAGCTTTCTTT. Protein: CASSLEGFNTEAFF. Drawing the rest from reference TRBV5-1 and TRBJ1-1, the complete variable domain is KAGVTQTPRYLIKTRGQQVTLSCSPISGHRSVSWYQQTPGQGLQFLFEYFSETQRNKGNFPGRFSGRQFSNSRSEMNVSTLELGDSALYLCASSLEGFNTEAFFGQGTRLTVV.

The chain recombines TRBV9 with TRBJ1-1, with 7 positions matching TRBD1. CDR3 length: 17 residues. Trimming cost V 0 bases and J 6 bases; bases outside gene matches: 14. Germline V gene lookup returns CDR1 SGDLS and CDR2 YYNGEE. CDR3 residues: CASSVEPLWTGSSEAFF. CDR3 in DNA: TGTGCCAGCAGCGTAGAGCCCCTTTGGACAGGCAGCTCTGAAGCTTTCTTT.

CDR3 protein: CASRRTETHGYTF. CDR3 DNA sequence: TGTGCCAGCAGGAGAACCGAAACTCATGGCTACACCTTC. The chain links TRBV12-3 or TRBV12-4 to TRBJ1-2; D gene uncertain. Trimming removed 6 bases from V and 6 bases from J, with 14 bases in between. The CDR3 sequence is 13 residues long.

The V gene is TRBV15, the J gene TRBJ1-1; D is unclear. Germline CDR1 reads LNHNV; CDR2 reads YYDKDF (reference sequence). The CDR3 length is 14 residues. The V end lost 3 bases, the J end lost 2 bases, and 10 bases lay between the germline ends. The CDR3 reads CATSSQVDNTEAFF. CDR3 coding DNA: TGTGCCACCAGCAGCCAAGTGGATAACACTGAAGCTTTCTTT.

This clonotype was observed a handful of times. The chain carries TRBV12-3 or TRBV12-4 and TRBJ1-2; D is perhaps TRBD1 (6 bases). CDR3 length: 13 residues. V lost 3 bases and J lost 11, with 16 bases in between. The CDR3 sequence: CASSFGSGHRYTF. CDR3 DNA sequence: TGTGCCAGCAGTTTTGGGTCGGGACATCGGTACACCTTC.

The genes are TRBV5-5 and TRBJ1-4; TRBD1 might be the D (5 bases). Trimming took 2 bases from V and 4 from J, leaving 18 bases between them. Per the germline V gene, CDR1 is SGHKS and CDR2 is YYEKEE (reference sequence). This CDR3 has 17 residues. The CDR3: CASSLSGTGLSNEKLFF. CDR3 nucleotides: TGTGCCAGCAGCTTATCGGGGACCGGACTAAGTAATGAAAAACTGTTTTTT.

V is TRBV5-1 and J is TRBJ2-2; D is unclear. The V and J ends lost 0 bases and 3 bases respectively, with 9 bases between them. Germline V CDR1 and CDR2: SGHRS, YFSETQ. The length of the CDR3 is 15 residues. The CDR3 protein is CASSLVRVDTGELFF. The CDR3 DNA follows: TGCGCCAGCAGCTTGGTTAGGGTTGACACCGGGGAGCTGTTTTTT.

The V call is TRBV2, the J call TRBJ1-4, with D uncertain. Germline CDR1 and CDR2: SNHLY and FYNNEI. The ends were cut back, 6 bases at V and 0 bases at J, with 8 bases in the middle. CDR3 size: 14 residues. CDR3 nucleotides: TGTGCCAGCAGCCCGTCTGCAACTAATGAAAAACTGTTTTTT. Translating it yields CASSPSATNEKLFF. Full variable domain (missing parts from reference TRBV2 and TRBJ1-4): EPEVTQTPSHQVTQMGQEVILRCVPISNHLYFYWYRQILGQKVEFLVSFYNNEISEKSEIFDDQFSVERPDGSNFTLKIRSTKLEDSAMYFCASSPSATNEKLFFGSGTQLSVL.

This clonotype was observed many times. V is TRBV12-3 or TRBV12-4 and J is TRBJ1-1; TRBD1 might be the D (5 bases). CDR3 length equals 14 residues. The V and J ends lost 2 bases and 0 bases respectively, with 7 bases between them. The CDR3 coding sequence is TGTGCCAGCAGTTTAAGACAGCTGAACACTGAAGCTTTCTTT. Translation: CASSLRQLNTEAFF.

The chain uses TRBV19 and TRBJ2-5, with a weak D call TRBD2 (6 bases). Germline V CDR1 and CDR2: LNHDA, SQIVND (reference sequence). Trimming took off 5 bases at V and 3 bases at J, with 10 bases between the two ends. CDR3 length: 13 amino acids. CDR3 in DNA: TGTGCCAGTAGTTGGGACTCGGAAGAGACCCAGTACTTC. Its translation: CASSWDSEETQYF.

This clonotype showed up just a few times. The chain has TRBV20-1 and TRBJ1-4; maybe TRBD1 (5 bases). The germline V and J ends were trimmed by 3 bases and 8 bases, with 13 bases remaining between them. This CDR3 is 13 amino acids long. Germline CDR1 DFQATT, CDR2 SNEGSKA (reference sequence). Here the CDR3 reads CSARGGEGEKLFF. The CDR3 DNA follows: TGCAGTGCTAGGGGGGGGGAGGGCGAAAAACTGTTTTTT.

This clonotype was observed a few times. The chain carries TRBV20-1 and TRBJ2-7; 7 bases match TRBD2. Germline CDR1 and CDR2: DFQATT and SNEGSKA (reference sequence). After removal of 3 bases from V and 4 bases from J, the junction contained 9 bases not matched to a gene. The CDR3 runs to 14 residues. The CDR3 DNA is TGCAGTGCTAGTCTCGGACTAGGATCATACGAGCAGTACTTC. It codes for CSASLGLGSYEQYF.

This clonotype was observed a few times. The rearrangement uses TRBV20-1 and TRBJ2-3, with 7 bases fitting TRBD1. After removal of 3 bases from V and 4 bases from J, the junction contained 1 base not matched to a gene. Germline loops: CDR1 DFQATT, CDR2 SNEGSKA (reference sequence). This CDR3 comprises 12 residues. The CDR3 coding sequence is TGCAGTGCTAGTAGGGGGCCAGATACGCAGTATTTT. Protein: CSASRGPDTQYF.

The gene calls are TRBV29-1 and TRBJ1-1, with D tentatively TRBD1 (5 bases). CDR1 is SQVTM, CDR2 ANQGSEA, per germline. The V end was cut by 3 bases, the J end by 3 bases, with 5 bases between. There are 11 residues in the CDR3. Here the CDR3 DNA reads TGCAGCGTTGACAGGGACACTGAAGCTTTCTTT. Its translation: CSVDRDTEAFF.

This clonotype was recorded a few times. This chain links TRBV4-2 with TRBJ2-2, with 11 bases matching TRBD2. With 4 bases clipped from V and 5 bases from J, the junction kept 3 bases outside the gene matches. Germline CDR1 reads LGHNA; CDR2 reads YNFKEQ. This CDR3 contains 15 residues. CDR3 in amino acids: CASSPSGGLTGELFF. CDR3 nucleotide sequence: TGTGCCAGCAGCCCTAGCGGGGGGCTAACCGGGGAGCTGTTTTTT.

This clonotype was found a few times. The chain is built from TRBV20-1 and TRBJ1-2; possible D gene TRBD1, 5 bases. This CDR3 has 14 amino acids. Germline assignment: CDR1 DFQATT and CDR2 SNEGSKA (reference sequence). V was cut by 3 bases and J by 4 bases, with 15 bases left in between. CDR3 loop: CSARTTDSLYGYTF. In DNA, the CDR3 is TGCAGTGCTAGGACTACCGACAGCCTCTATGGCTACACCTTC.

DNA of the CDR3: TGTGCCAGCAGCGTCGGGACTAGCGGGGGGACCACAGATACGCAGTATTTT. Amino acids: CASSVGTSGGTTDTQYF. The gene calls are TRBV7-8 and TRBJ2-3; the match to TRBD2 covers 15 bases. Germline CDR1 reads SGHVS; CDR2 reads FQNEAQ. The trim removed 5 bases at V and 2 bases at J, leaving 5 bases unmatched. This CDR3 has 17 residues.

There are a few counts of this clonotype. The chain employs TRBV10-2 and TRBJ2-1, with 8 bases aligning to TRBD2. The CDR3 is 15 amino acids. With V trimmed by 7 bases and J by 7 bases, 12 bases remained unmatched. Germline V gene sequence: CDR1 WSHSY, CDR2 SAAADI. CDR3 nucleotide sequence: TGCGCCAGCACCTTCGAGTTAGCGGGAAGGAATGAGCAGTTCTTC. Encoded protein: CASTFELAGRNEQFF.

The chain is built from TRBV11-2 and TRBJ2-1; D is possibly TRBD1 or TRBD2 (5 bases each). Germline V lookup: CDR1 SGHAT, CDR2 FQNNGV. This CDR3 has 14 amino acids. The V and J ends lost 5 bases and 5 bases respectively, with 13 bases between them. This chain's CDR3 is CASSLGRVNNEQFF. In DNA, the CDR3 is TGTGCCAGCAGCCTGGGACGGGTCAACAATGAGCAGTTCTTC. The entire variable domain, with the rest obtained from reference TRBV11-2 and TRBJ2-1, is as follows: EAGVAQSPRYKIIEKRQSVAFWCNPISGHATLYWYQQILGQGPKLLIQFQNNGVVDDSQLPKDRFSAERLKGVDSTLKIQPAKLEDSAVYLCASSLGRVNNEQFFGPGTRLTVL.

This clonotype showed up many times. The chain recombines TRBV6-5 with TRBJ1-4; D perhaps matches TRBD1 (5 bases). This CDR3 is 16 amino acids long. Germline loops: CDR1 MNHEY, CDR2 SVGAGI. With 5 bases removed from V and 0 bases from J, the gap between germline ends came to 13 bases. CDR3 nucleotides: TGTGCCAGCAGTGGGGCGAGGGATGCAACTAATGAAAAACTGTTTTTT. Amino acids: CASSGARDATNEKLFF.

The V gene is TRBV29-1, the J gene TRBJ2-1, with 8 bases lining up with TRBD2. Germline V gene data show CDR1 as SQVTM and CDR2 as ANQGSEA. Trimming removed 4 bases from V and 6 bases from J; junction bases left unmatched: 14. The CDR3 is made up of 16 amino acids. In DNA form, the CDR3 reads TGCAGCGTTGTCCCTAAGGTTAGCGGGGTCGGCAATGAGCAGTTCTTC. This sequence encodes CSVVPKVSGVGNEQFF.

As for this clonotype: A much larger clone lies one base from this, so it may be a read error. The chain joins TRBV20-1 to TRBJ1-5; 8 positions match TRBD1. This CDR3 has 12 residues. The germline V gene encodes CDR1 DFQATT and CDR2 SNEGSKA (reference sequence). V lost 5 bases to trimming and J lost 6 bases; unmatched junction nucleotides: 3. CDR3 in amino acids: CSAGQGTQPQHF. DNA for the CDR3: TGCAGTGCTGGACAGGGAACTCAGCCCCAGCATTTT.

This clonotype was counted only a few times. This CDR3 reads CASSPGVGLRNEQFF. As DNA, the CDR3 is TGTGCCAGCAGCCCAGGGGTGGGTTTGAGAAATGAGCAGTTCTTC. The rearrangement uses TRBV13 and TRBJ2-1; a weak D match, TRBD1 (6 bases). This CDR3 is built from 15 residues. Per the germline V gene, CDR1 is PRHDT and CDR2 is FYEKMQ (reference sequence). V gave up 5 bases and J gave up 7 bases, with 18 bases separating them.

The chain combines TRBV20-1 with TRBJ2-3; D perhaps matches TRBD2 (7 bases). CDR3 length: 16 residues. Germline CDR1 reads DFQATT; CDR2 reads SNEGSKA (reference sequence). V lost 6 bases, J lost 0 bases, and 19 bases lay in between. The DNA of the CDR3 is TGCAGTGCCGATGCACGGCGGGGGCTAAGCACAGATACGCAGTATTTT. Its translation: CSADARRGLSTDTQYF.

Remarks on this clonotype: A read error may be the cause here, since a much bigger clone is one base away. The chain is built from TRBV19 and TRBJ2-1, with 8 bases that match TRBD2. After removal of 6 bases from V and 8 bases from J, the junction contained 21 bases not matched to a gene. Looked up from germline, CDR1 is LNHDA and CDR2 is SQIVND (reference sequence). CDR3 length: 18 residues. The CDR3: CASSLGKARLASFHEQFF. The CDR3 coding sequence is TGTGCCAGTAGCCTTGGGAAAGCCAGACTAGCGTCTTTCCATGAGCAGTTCTTC.